A selection of T cell receptor beta chains follows, all from one sample in a study of T cells in tuberculosis. Clones were sequenced by immunoSEQ multiplex PCR, and TCRdb holds only the in-frame ones, with some missing. The table records tens of thousands of clones, more than 90% of them present only once. The sequencing sample was made of PBMCs. All receptors derive from a donor aged 10 to 29 with latent tuberculosis or without tuberculosis infection. Both conserved end residues are part of each CDR3. D genes are given only for firm matches. The size field is filled for only some rows; it gives once, few, many or a size class.

v_call	clone_size	d_call	j_call	cdr3_nt	cdr3_aa
TRBV5-1	.	.	TRBJ1-1	TGCGCCAGCAGCTTGGGACAGGCCGCAAGAGCTTTCTTT	CASSLGQAARAFF
TRBV5-1	.	TRBD1	TRBJ1-2	TGCGCCAGCAACCCGACAGGGGGCTATGGCTACACCTTC	CASNPTGGYGYTF
TRBV5-1	.	.	TRBJ2-4	TGCGCCAGTAGTTGGGATCAGGGTACCAAAAACATTCAGTACTTC	CASSWDQGTKNIQYF
TRBV7-6	.	TRBD1	TRBJ2-1	TGTGCCAGCAGCTTAGCCGTGACAGGGAATAACTGGGAGCAGTTCTTC	CASSLAVTGNNWEQFF
TRBV2	.	.	TRBJ1-1	TGTGCCAGCAGCCTTGACAGGAACACTGAAGCTTTCTTT	CASSLDRNTEAFF
TRBV19	.	.	TRBJ2-7	TGTGCCAGTAGTATAGGGCAGGCTGGCTACGAGCAGTACTTC	CASSIGQAGYEQYF
TRBV19	.	.	TRBJ2-3	TGTGCCAGTAAGATAGCGGCCAGCCCAGATACGCAGTATTTT	CASKIAASPDTQYF
TRBV5-1	.	TRBD1	TRBJ2-7	TGCGCCAGCAGCTTGGTGGGCCAGGGGGTTTACGAGCAGTACTTC	CASSLVGQGVYEQYF
TRBV5-8	once	TRBD2	TRBJ2-7	TGTGCCAGCAGCCACCCCACCCTCGGGCTAGCGGGAGTCTACGAGCAGTACTTC	CASSHPTLGLAGVYEQYF
TRBV10-3	once	.	TRBJ2-6	TGTGCCATCAGTGGAGTCTCAGGGGCGGGGGCCAACGTCCTGACTTTC	CAISGVSGAGANVLTF
TRBV7-2	.	.	TRBJ2-7	TGTGCCAGCAGCTTAGCGTTCGCTACCGCGGGCTACGAGCAGTACTTC	CASSLAFATAGYEQYF
TRBV30	.	.	TRBJ2-2	TGTGCCTGGAGTGGGGCTTCCGGGGAGCTGTTTTTT	CAWSGASGELFF
TRBV5-1	.	.	TRBJ1-1	TGCGCCAGCAGCTCTATGGGACACCCTTCCGAAGCTTTCTTT	CASSSMGHPSEAFF
TRBV5-6	.	TRBD1	TRBJ2-1	TGTGCCAGCAGCCTACCCCAGGGGGCTTCCCCGGCTATTTACAATGAGCAGTTCTTC	CASSLPQGASPAIYNEQFF
TRBV29-1	few	.	TRBJ2-7	TGCAGCGTGACCGATGACAGCTCCTACGAGCAGTACTTC	CSVTDDSSYEQYF
TRBV11-1	.	.	TRBJ2-4	TGTGCCAGCAGCTTAGTGGAGGCCAAAAACATTCAGTACTTC	CASSLVEAKNIQYF
TRBV5-1	.	TRBD2	TRBJ2-1	TGCGCCAGCAGCTTTATACTAGCGGGGGATTACAATGAGCAGTTCTTC	CASSFILAGDYNEQFF
TRBV19	.	.	TRBJ2-5	TGTGCCAGTAGTATAAGATCAGGGCGCGGAGAGACCCAGTACTTC	CASSIRSGRGETQYF
TRBV18	.	.	TRBJ1-5	TGTGCCAGCTCACCACGCTCCCTACCTAGCAATCAGCCCCAGCATTTT	CASSPRSLPSNQPQHF
TRBV28	.	TRBD2	TRBJ2-7	TGTGCCAGCAGTCCCGTAATAGCGGGAGTGGGCGAGCAGTACTTC	CASSPVIAGVGEQYF
TRBV27	.	TRBD1	TRBJ1-2	TGTGCCAGCAGTCCCGGACAGGGGAACGGCTACACCTTC	CASSPGQGNGYTF
TRBV20-1	.	.	TRBJ2-1	TGCAGTGCCCCGGACTTTCCAAATCAGTTCTTC	CSAPDFPNQFF
TRBV2	once	.	TRBJ2-2	TGTGCCAGCTACCGGAGGACCGGGGAGCTGTTTTTT	CASYRRTGELFF
TRBV6-6	once	TRBD1	TRBJ2-1	TGTGCCAGCAGAACCGGGACAGAATACAATGAGCAGTTCTTC	CASRTGTEYNEQFF
TRBV7-9	.	.	TRBJ1-1	TGTGCCAGCAGCCATATAAAACAGGGAATCACTGAAGCTTTCTTT	CASSHIKQGITEAFF
TRBV5-1	.	TRBD2	TRBJ2-7	TGCGCCAGCAGCTTATCCGGACTAGCCGGCTTCTCCTACGAGCAGTACTTC	CASSLSGLAGFSYEQYF
TRBV5-5	.	.	TRBJ1-1	TGTGCCAGCAGCTTGTCTGGGCCGGACACTGAAGCTTTCTTT	CASSLSGPDTEAFF
TRBV9	.	.	TRBJ1-1	TGTGCCAGCAGCGTAAGCCCAGGGGTGAACACTGAAGCTTTCTTT	CASSVSPGVNTEAFF
TRBV2	.	.	TRBJ1-1	TGTGCCACAAAAAGACTTCCGAGGACTGAAGCTTTCTTT	CATKRLPRTEAFF
TRBV27	.	TRBD2	TRBJ2-1	TGTGCCAGCCGAGTGGGAGCGGGAGGCTACAATGAGCAGTTCTTC	CASRVGAGGYNEQFF
TRBV28	.	.	TRBJ2-7	TGTGCCAGCAGACCCCGGACAGCGTCCTACGAGCAGTACTTC	CASRPRTASYEQYF
TRBV5-1	.	.	TRBJ1-4	TGCGCCAGCAGCTTGGGGGGGGGCGCAGAAAAACTGTTTTTT	CASSLGGGAEKLFF
TRBV10-3	.	TRBD2	TRBJ2-2	TGTGCCATCAGTGCCCCGGTGACTAGCGGGAGATCTGGGGAGCTGTTTTTT	CAISAPVTSGRSGELFF
TRBV19	few	TRBD1	TRBJ2-2	TGTGCCAGTAGTATAACCAACAGGGGTGGCGGGGAGCTGTTTTTT	CASSITNRGGGELFF
TRBV6-1	.	TRBD2	TRBJ2-7	TGTGCCAGCAGTGAAGTCGGCGGGAGCCGCGAGCAGTACTTC	CASSEVGGSREQYF
TRBV5-1	.	.	TRBJ1-1	TGCGCCAGCAGCTTACAGGGCACTATGAACACTGAAGCTTTCTTT	CASSLQGTMNTEAFF
TRBV7-8	.	.	TRBJ1-5	TGTGCCAGCAGCAAACAGGGAAACAATCAGCCCCAGCATTTT	CASSKQGNNQPQHF
TRBV7-8	.	TRBD2	TRBJ2-2	TGTGCCAGCAGCTTAGCATATGGACGGGAGGGCATCGGGGAGCTGTTTTTT	CASSLAYGREGIGELFF
TRBV4-1	.	.	TRBJ1-5	TGCGCCAGCAGCCAAGATAGGCGGTGGAATCAGCCCCAGCATTTT	CASSQDRRWNQPQHF
TRBV10-3	.	TRBD1	TRBJ2-7	TGTGCCATCAGTGGGCCCAGCGGGACAGGGCTTTTTTCCTACGAGCAGTACTTC	CAISGPSGTGLFSYEQYF
TRBV7-9	.	.	TRBJ2-3	TGTGCCAGCAGCTTAGTGGGTGTTCGGGACTCAGAGTATTTT	CASSLVGVRDSEYF
TRBV11-2	.	TRBD1	TRBJ2-2	TGTGCCAGCAGCTGGGACAGGATGTACGGGGAGCTGTTTTTT	CASSWDRMYGELFF
TRBV5-6	once	.	TRBJ2-7	TGTGCCAGCAGCTTGGTGGAGCCTAACGAGCAGTACTTC	CASSLVEPNEQYF
TRBV5-1	.	TRBD1	TRBJ2-5	TGCGCCAGCAGTTCCGGCGACAGGGGAGAGACCCAGTACTTC	CASSSGDRGETQYF
TRBV25-1	.	.	TRBJ2-1	TGTGCCAGCACGCAAGACTTACTCGGCAATGAGCAGTTCTTC	CASTQDLLGNEQFF
TRBV6-6	.	.	TRBJ1-1	TGTGCCAGCAGTTACTCGAAGGGGACTGAAGCTTTCTTT	CASSYSKGTEAFF
TRBV15	.	TRBD1	TRBJ2-3	TGTGCCACCAGCAGGTTACCCGGGACAGGGAAGGATACGCAGTATTTT	CATSRLPGTGKDTQYF